The source of this TCR beta chain is a study of T cells after yellow fever vaccination. Study-wide findings and caveats: The booster saw the reappearance of most primary-vaccination clones (about 95% CD4, around 88% CD8). Some clonotypes, a small share, were shared between CD4 and CD8 compartments.

TCRdb independently ran MiXCR on the 5' RACE reads; one entry per CDR3 protein. The data show about 220,000 distinct CDR3 sequences, 3% to 3.5% seen once. This clonotype was seen ten or more times. As yet, its antigen is unknown. The sample here was CD4+ T cells sorted from PBMCs, taken 10 days after the yellow fever booster vaccination. The TCR originated in a man aged 18 to 30 who received the YFV17D yellow fever vaccine.

CDR3 in amino acids: CASSLTGTNYGYTF. The CDR3 coding sequence is TGTGCCAGCAGTTTAACAGGGACTAACTATGGCTACACCTTC. V gene TRBV28 combines with J gene TRBJ1-2; tentative D call: TRBD1 (6 bases). The CDR3 runs 14 residues. Trimming removed 2 bases from V and 0 bases from J, with 7 bases in between. Germline V CDR1 and CDR2: MDHEN, SYDVKM.